One and the same sample provided the 27 T cell receptor beta chains below, sequenced in a study of CD8+CD57+ T cells in acquired aplastic anemia. Genomic DNA constituted the template upon which TCR beta VDJ and CDR3 profiling was performed. TCRdb re-derived calls from the reads in MiXCR, one entry per CDR3 protein. Found here are more than 150,000 distinct CDR3 sequences, less than 55% of them singletons; the top ten hold around 3%. Material for sequencing was sorted CD4+, CD8+, or CD8+CD57+ T cells (not recorded which) from PBMCs. The receptors here all came from a human donor in good health.

This clonotype has just a few counts. This CDR3 reads CASSPALAGGPNNEQFF. The CDR3 DNA follows: TGTGCCAGCTCACCCGCCTTAGCGGGAGGGCCGAACAATGAGCAGTTCTTC. The J gene is TRBJ2-1, the V gene TRBV18, with TRBD2 identical over 11 bases. Germline-derived CDR1 and CDR2 are KGHSH and LQKENI. The length of the CDR3 is 17 residues. Trimming removed 3 bases from V and 5 bases from J; junction bases left unmatched: 9.

Comment on this clonotype: This may stem from a read error, because a much larger clone lies one nucleotide away. The rearrangement uses TRBV10-3 and TRBJ2-2, with 7 bases matching TRBD2. The CDR3 has 16 amino acids. Per the germline V gene, CDR1 is ENHRY and CDR2 is SYGVKD. CDR3 sequence: CVSSYSFLAETGELFF. In nucleotides, the CDR3 is TGTGTCAGCAGTTACTCGTTTCTAGCGGAAACCGGGGAGCTGTTTTTT.

The chain has TRBV27 and TRBJ2-7; 10 bases match TRBD1. Germline V lookup: CDR1 MNHEY, CDR2 SMNVEV (reference sequence). V trimming: 5 bases; J trimming: 6 bases; junction bases outside the gene matches: 4. The CDR3 has 13 amino acids. The CDR3, as DNA: TGTGCCAGCAGTCGGGACAGGGGTTGCGAGCAGTACTTC. This codes for CASSRDRGCEQYF.

This clonotype was seen a handful of times. The V call is TRBV7-2, the J call TRBJ1-2; 7 bases line up with TRBD1. The trim removed 3 bases at V and 4 bases at J, leaving 2 bases unmatched. There are 13 residues in the CDR3. Germline CDR1 is SGHTA and CDR2 is FQGNSA. CDR3: CASSLAGGYGYTF. CDR3 sequence (DNA): TGTGCCAGCAGCTTGGCAGGGGGCTATGGCTACACCTTC.

At least ten counts were recorded for this clonotype. The V call is TRBV12-3 or TRBV12-4, the J call TRBJ1-3; D uncertain. The CDR3 runs to 14 residues. The V gene lost 6 bases and the J gene lost 0 bases, with 9 bases spanning the gap. The DNA for the CDR3 is TGTGCCAGCAGCACCACTACCTCTGGAAACACCATATATTTT. Protein product: CASSTTTSGNTIYF.

The J gene is TRBJ1-2, the V gene TRBV25-1; 11 nucleotides agree with TRBD1. V trimming: 2 bases; J trimming: 4 bases; junction bases outside the gene matches: 9. The CDR3 has 17 residues. The germline V gene encodes CDR1 MGHDK and CDR2 SYGVNS. The CDR3 DNA reads as TGTGCCAGCAGTGAAGGAGGGACAGGGGGGGCTCTCTATGGCTACACCTTC. This sequence encodes CASSEGGTGGALYGYTF.

The chain recombines TRBV7-3 with TRBJ2-7, with 8 bases identical to TRBD2. Germline assignment: CDR1 SGHTA and CDR2 FQGTGA. Germline trimming cut 5 bases from V and 4 bases from J; bases unmatched to any gene: 10. This CDR3 contains 15 residues. CDR3: CASSRTSRSMYEQYF. The CDR3 region has the DNA TGTGCCAGCAGCCGGACTAGCAGGAGTATGTACGAGCAGTACTTC.

The rearrangement joins TRBV24-1 to TRBJ2-7, with D unclear. V lost 1 base and J 1 base, leaving 4 bases between the germline ends. CDR3 length: 13 residues. The germline V gene encodes CDR1 KGHDR and CDR2 SFDVKD. CDR3 loop: CATSDFPSYEQYF. CDR3 coding DNA: TGTGCCACCAGTGATTTCCCTTCCTACGAGCAGTACTTC.

Ten or more counts support this clonotype. At one boundary the junction diverges from the germline segment, which might be a read error. This chain connects TRBV6-1 to TRBJ2-7, with 7 bases aligning to TRBD1. The CDR3 covers 13 residues. Germline V CDR1 and CDR2: MNHNS, SASEGT. CDR3 DNA sequence: TGTGCCAGCAGTCCGGGACAGTCCTTCGAGCAGTACTTC. It encodes CASSPGQSFEQYF.

The J gene is TRBJ1-1, the V gene TRBV5-1, with 7 bases aligning to TRBD1. The germline CDR1 and CDR2 sequences are SGHRS and YFSETQ. The CDR3 contains 12 residues. The V gene end was trimmed by 4 bases and the J gene end by 7 bases; junction bases not matched to a gene: 4. The DNA for the CDR3 is TGCGCCAGCAGCACCGACAGGGTTGAAGCTTTCTTT. Protein product: CASSTDRVEAFF.

With respect to this clonotype: A much larger clonotype is one base distant, so this may be a read error. V and J are TRBV6-1 and TRBJ2-7; 10 bases are shared with TRBD2. The length of the CDR3 is 13 residues. CDR1 MNHNS and CDR2 SASEGT come from the germline V gene. V lost 6 bases to trimming and J lost 6 bases; unmatched junction nucleotides: 5. This chain's CDR3 is CASRLSSGSEQYF. Here the CDR3 DNA reads TGTGCCAGCAGACTGTCTAGCGGGAGCGAGCAGTACTTC.

This sequence joins TRBV15 and TRBJ1-4; no clear D. V was shortened by 0 bases and J by 4 bases, with 9 bases between the two germline ends. In germline, CDR1 is LNHNV, CDR2 YYDKDF (reference sequence). This CDR3 spans 15 amino acids. This CDR3 is CATSRDSGYNEKLFF. The DNA for the CDR3 is TGTGCCACCAGCAGAGATAGTGGGTATAATGAAAAACTGTTTTTT. The full variable domain, its missing parts supplied by reference TRBV15 and TRBJ1-4, is DAMVIQNPRYQVTQFGKPVTLSCSQTLNHNVMYWYQQKSSQAPKLLFHYYDKDFNNEADTPDNFQSRRPNTSFCFLDIRSPGLGDTAMYLCATSRDSGYNEKLFFGSGTQLSVL.

Worth noting for this clonotype: A much more abundant neighbour one base away suggests this may be a read error. The chain employs TRBV3-1 and TRBJ1-1; D call uncertain. The germline V gene has CDR1 LGHDT and CDR2 YNNKEL (reference sequence). The CDR3 consists of 11 residues. The CDR3 region is CASSQEVKVSF. CDR3 coding DNA: TGTGCCAGCAGCCAAGAAGTCAAGGTTTCCTTT.

The chain couples TRBV13 to TRBJ2-7, with D possibly TRBD2 on 6 matching bases. Germline lookup yields CDR1 PRHDT and CDR2 FYEKMQ (reference sequence). This CDR3 spans 12 amino acids. The V and J ends lost 7 bases and 3 bases respectively, with 10 bases between them. CDR3 DNA: TGTGCCAGCACCGCGCGGGGCTACGAGCAGTACTTC. Its protein is CASTARGYEQYF.

The V gene is TRBV19, the J gene TRBJ2-5, with D maybe TRBD2 (5 bases). The CDR3 loop spans 16 amino acids. Germline values: CDR1 LNHDA, CDR2 SQIVND (reference sequence). The V end lost 3 bases, the J end lost 9 bases, and 23 bases lay between the germline ends. CDR3 DNA: TGTGCCAGTAGTATGGGAAAGGCAGGAGGCAATCAGCCCCAGTACTTC. Translated, it gives CASSMGKAGGNQPQYF.

Points on this clonotype: This may stem from a read error, because a much larger clone lies one nucleotide away. J is TRBJ2-2 and V is TRBV10-3; D gene uncertain. The CDR3 covers 16 residues. V lost 0 bases, J lost 1 base, and 9 bases lay in between. Germline V gives CDR1 ENHRY, CDR2 SYGVKD. CDR3 DNA sequence: TGTGCCATCAGTGAGTCCCCCGGCCGGAACACCGGGGAGCTGTTTTTT. Translated: CAISESPGRNTGELFF.

The chain combines TRBV6-6 with TRBJ2-5, with D unclear. Germline loops: CDR1 MNHNY, CDR2 SVGAGI (reference sequence). The length of the CDR3 is 14 residues. Trimming pared 2 bases from V and 0 bases from J, leaving 7 bases between. The CDR3 protein is CASSYDLYQETQYF. The CDR3 DNA is TGTGCCAGCAGTTACGATTTGTACCAAGAGACCCAGTACTTC.

This clonotype has only a few counts. This sequence joins TRBV10-3 and TRBJ1-3; TRBD1 might be the D (5 bases). Germline assignment: CDR1 ENHRY and CDR2 SYGVKD. The CDR3 runs to 15 residues. The V end was cut by 1 base, the J end by 0 bases, with 7 bases between. The CDR3 DNA reads TGTGCCATCAGTGAGTGGGGGAGCTCTGGAAACACCATATATTTT. Encoded protein: CAISEWGSSGNTIYF.

This clonotype has a single count. A read error may be the cause here, since a much bigger clone is one base away. The chain uses TRBV12-3 or TRBV12-4 and TRBJ2-4, with 9 bases fitting TRBD2. The length of the CDR3 is 14 residues. As DNA, the CDR3 is TGTGCCAGCAGCCCAGCGGGAGGCAAAAGCATTCAGTACTTC. This codes for CASSPAGGKSIQYF.

This clonotype turned up a few times. This chain uses TRBV10-3 with TRBJ1-5; D remains unclear. Germline-derived CDR1 and CDR2 are ENHRY and SYGVKD. The CDR3 is 13 residues long. Trimming took 0 bases from V and 6 from J, leaving 6 bases between them. The CDR3 reads CAISESIGQPQHF. The CDR3, as DNA: TGTGCCATCAGTGAGTCGATTGGTCAGCCCCAGCATTTT.

A remark on this clonotype: A much larger clone is a single base away; this may be a read error. This rearrangement joins TRBV5-5 to TRBJ1-5; TRBD1 aligns across 9 bases. Germline V CDR1 and CDR2: SGHKS, YYEKEE (reference sequence). The length of the CDR3 is 16 residues. J lost 5 bases, V lost 2 bases, and 8 bases had no gene match. In DNA form, the CDR3 reads TGTGCCAGCAGCTTCACAGGGGGCCTGGGCGATCAGCCCCAGCATTTT. Amino acids: CASSFTGGLGDQPQHF.

This chain connects TRBV5-1 to TRBJ2-1; D is ambiguous. The CDR3 runs to 13 residues. Trimming stripped 5 bases from V and 9 bases from J, with 15 bases between. Per germline, CDR1 SGHRS and CDR2 YFSETQ. DNA for the CDR3: TGCGCCAGCAGTTGGGGAAGGAGCGTTGAGCAGTTCTTC. Its translation is CASSWGRSVEQFF.

This clonotype was detected a few times. This chain links TRBV15 with TRBJ2-5; D uncertain. Germline assignment: CDR1 LNHNV and CDR2 YYDKDF (reference sequence). This CDR3 contains 15 residues. The V gene lost 3 bases and the J gene lost 2 bases, with 13 bases spanning the gap. CDR3 bases: TGTGCCACCAGCAGGGTAAAGGGCAGACAAGAGACCCAGTACTTC. Amino acids: CATSRVKGRQETQYF.

V is TRBV19 and J is TRBJ1-1, with 9 bases identical to TRBD1. The length of the CDR3 is 15 residues. Germline loops: CDR1 LNHDA, CDR2 SQIVND (reference sequence). V was clipped by 6 bases and J by 5 bases; unmatched bases: 10. The DNA of the CDR3 is TGTGCCAGTAGGACCCCGACAGGGGGAGAGACTGAAGCTTTCTTT. The encoded protein is CASRTPTGGETEAFF.

This clonotype occurred many times. The gene calls are TRBV5-1 and TRBJ2-3; D is undetermined. Germline CDR1 is SGHRS and CDR2 is YFSETQ. Trimming pared 1 base from V and 1 base from J, leaving 16 bases between. This CDR3 contains 17 residues. CDR3 sequence: CASSLPWNERGTDTQYF. CDR3 DNA sequence: TGCGCCAGCAGCTTGCCATGGAATGAGCGCGGCACAGATACGCAGTATTTT.

This clonotype showed up many times. The chain recombines TRBV6-4 with TRBJ2-2, with D perhaps being TRBD1 or TRBD2 (6 bases each). Trimming took off 4 bases at V and 6 bases at J, with 12 bases between the two ends. This CDR3 has 14 residues. CDR1 MRHNA and CDR2 SNTAGT come from the germline V gene. In DNA form, the CDR3 reads TGTGCCAGCAGTGGACAGGCGGGGCCCGGGGAGCTGTTTTTT. Its translation is CASSGQAGPGELFF.

There are many counts of this clonotype. The chain has TRBV20-1 and TRBJ2-3; the D gene is possibly TRBD2 (6 bases). CDR1 is DFQATT and CDR2 is SNEGSKA in the germline V gene (reference sequence). This CDR3 is 11 amino acids long. V was clipped by 3 bases and J by 12 bases, with 13 bases between them. CDR3 protein: CSARPGAPQYF. The CDR3 DNA sequence: TGCAGTGCTAGGCCGGGAGCCCCACAGTATTTT.